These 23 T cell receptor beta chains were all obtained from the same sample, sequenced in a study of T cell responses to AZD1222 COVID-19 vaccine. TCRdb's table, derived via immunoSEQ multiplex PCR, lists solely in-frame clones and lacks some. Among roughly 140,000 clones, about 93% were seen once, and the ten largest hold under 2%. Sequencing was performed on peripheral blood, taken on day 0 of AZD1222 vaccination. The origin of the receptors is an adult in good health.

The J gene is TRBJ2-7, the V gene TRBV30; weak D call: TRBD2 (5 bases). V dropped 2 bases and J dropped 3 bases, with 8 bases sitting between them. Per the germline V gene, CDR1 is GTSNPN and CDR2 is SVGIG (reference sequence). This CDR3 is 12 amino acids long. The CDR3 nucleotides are TGTGCCTGGAGTCGGGGTAACTACGAGCAGTACTTC. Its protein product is CAWSRGNYEQYF.

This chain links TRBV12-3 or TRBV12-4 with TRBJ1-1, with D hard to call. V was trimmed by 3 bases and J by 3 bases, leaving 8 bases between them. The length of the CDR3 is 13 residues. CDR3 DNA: TGTGCCAGCAGTTTTGGGGAAGACACTGAAGCTTTCTTT. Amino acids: CASSFGEDTEAFF.

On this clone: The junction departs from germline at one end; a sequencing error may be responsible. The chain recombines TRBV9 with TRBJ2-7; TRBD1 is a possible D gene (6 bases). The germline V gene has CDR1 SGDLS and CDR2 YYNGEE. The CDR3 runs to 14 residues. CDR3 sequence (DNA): TGTGCCAGCAGCGTAACCGGGACATCCTTCGAGCAGTACTTC. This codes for CASSVTGTSFEQYF.

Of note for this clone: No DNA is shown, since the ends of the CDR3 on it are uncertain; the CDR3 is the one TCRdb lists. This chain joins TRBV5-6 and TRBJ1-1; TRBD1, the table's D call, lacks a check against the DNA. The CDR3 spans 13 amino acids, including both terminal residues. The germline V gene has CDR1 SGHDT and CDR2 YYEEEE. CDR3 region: CASSFGLGAATFF.

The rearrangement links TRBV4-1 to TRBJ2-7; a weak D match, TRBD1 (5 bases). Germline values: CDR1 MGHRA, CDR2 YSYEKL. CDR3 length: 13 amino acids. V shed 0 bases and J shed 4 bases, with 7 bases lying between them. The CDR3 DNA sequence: TGCGCCAGCAGCCAAGAAACAGGATACGAGCAGTACTTC. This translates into CASSQETGYEQYF.

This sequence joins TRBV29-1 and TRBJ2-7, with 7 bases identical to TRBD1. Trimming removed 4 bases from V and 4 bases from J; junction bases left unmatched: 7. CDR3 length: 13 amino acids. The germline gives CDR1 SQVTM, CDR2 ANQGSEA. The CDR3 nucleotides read TGCAGCGTTGGCTGGGACAGCGAGTACGAGCAGTACTTC. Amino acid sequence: CSVGWDSEYEQYF.

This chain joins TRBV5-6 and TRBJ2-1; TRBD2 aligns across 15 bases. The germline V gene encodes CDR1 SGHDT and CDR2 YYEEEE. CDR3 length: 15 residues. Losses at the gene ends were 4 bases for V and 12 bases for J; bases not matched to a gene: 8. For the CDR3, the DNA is TGTGCCAGCAGCGCCGGGACTAGCGGGGGGATAGGGCAGTTCTTC. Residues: CASSAGTSGGIGQFF.

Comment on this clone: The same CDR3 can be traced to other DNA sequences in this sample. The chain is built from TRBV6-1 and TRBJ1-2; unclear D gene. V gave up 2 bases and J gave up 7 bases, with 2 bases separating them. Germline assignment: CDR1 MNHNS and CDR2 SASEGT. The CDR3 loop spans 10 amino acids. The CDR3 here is CASSEIGYTF. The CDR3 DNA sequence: TGTGCCAGCAGTGAAATTGGCTACACCTTC.

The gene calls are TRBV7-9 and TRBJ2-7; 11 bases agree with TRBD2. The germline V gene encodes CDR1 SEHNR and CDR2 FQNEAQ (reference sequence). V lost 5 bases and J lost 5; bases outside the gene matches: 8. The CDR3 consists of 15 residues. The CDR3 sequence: CASSLTTSGSHEQYF. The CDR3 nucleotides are TGTGCCAGCAGCCTAACAACTAGCGGGAGCCACGAGCAGTACTTC. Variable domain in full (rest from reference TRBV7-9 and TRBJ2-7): DTGVSQNPRHKITKRGQNVTFRCDPISEHNRLYWYRQTLGQGPEFLTYFQNEAQLEKSRLLSDRFSAERPKGSFSTLEIQRTEQGDSAMYLCASSLTTSGSHEQYFGPGTRLTVT.

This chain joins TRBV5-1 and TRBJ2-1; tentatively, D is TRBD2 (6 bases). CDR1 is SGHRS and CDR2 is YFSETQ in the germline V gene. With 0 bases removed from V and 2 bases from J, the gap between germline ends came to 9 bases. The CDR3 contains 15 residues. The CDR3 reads CASSLGASAYNEQFF. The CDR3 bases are TGCGCCAGCAGCTTGGGGGCTAGCGCCTACAATGAGCAGTTCTTC.

The CDR3 nucleotides read TGTGCCAGCAGCTTAGCGGTAGGGTCTCTTAGCTACACCTTC. Encoded protein: CASSLAVGSLSYTF. The J gene is TRBJ1-2, the V gene TRBV7-2; D remains unclear. The CDR3 sequence is 14 residues long. Trimming took 0 bases from V and 9 from J, leaving 14 bases between them. The germline CDR1 and CDR2 sequences are SGHTA and FQGNSA.

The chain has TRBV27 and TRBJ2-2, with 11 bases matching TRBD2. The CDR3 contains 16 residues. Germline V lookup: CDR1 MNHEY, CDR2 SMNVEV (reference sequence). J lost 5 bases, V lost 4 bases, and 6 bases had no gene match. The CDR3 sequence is CASSSSGGSSTGELFF. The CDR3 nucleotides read TGTGCCAGCAGTTCTAGCGGGGGGTCGTCGACCGGGGAGCTGTTTTTT.

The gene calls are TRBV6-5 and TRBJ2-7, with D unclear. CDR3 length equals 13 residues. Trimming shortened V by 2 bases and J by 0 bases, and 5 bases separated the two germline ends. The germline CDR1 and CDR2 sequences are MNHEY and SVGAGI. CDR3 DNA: TGTGCCAGCAGTTACGCGGTCTCCTACGAGCAGTACTTC. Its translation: CASSYAVSYEQYF.

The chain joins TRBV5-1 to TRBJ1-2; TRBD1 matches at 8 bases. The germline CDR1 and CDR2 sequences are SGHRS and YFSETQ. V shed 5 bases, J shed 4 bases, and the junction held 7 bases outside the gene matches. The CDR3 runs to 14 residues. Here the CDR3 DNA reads TGCGCCAGCAGTACCTTACAGGGGGGCTATGGCTACACCTTC. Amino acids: CASSTLQGGYGYTF.

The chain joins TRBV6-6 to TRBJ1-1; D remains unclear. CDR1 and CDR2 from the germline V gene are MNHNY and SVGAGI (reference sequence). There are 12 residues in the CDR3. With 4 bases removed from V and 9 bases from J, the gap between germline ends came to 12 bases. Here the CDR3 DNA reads TGTGCCAGCAGTTCTCCCGGGAGGAAAGCTTTCTTT. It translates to CASSSPGRKAFF.

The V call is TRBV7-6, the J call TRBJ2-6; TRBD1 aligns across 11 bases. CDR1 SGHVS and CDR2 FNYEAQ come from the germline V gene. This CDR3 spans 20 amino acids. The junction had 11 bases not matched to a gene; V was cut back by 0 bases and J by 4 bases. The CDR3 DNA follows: TGTGCCAGCAGCTTAGCGGTCAGTGGACAGGGGGCGGTGGGGGCCAACGTCCTGACTTTC. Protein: CASSLAVSGQGAVGANVLTF.

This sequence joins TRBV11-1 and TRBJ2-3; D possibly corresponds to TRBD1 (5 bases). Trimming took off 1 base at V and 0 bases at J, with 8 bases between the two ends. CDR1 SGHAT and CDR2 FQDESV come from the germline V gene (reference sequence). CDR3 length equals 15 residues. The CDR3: CASSLGRASTDTQYF. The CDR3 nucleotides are TGTGCCAGCAGCTTAGGCAGGGCAAGCACAGATACGCAGTATTTT.

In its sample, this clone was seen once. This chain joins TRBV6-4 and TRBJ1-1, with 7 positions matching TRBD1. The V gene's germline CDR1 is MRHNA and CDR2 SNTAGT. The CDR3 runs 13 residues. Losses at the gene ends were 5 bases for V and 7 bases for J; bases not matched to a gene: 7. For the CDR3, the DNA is TGTGCCAGCAGTACAGGGGCAGGCGGTGAAGCTTTCTTT. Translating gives CASSTGAGGEAFF.

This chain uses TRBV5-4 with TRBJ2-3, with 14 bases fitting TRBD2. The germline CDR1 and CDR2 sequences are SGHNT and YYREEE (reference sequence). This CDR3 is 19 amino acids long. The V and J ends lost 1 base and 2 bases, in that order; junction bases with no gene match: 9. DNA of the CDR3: TGTGCCAGCAGCTTGCCTGCGGGACTAGCGGGGGTTGACACAGATACGCAGTATTTT. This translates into CASSLPAGLAGVDTDTQYF.

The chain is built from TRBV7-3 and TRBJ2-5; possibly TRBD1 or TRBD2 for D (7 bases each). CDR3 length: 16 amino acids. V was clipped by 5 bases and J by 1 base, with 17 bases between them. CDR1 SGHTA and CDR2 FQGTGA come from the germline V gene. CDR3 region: CASSLQPGGAQETQYF. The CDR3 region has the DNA TGTGCCAGCAGCCTTCAACCAGGGGGGGCCCAAGAGACCCAGTACTTC.

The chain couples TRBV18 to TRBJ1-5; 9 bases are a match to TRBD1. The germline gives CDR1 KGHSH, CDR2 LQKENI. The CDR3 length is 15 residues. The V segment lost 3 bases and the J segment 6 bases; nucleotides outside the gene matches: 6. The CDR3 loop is CASSPKTGGSQPQHF. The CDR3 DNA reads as TGTGCCAGCTCACCGAAAACAGGGGGCAGTCAGCCCCAGCATTTT.

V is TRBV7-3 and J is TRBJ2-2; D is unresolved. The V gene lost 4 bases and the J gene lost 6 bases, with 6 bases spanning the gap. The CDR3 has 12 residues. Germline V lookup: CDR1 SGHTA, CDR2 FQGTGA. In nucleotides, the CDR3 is TGTGCCAGCAGCTCCCCAGCCGGGGAGCTGTTTTTT. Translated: CASSSPAGELFF.

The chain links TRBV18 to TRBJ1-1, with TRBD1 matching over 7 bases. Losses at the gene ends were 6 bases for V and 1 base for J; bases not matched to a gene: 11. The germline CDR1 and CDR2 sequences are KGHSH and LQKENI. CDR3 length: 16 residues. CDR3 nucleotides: TGTGCCAGCTCGCCCACAGGGGATTTGGGGAACACTGAAGCTTTCTTT. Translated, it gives CASSPTGDLGNTEAFF. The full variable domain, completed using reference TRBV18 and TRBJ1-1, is NAGVMQNPRHLVRRRGQEARLRCSPMKGHSHVYWYRQLPEEGLKFMVYLQKENIIDESGMPKERFSAEFPKEGPSILRIQQVVRGDSAAYFCASSPTGDLGNTEAFFGQGTRLTVV.